This is a list of T cell receptor beta chains from one sample in a study of blood T cell repertoires in COVID-19. Sequenced by immunoSEQ multiplex PCR; TCRdb stores in-frame clones only, minus some. The repertoire includes 150,000 to 200,000 clones, roughly 85% of them detected once, and roughly 3% sits in the top ten. Sequenced input: peripheral blood. Receptors originate from a human donor with acute or convalescent COVID-19. The donor label of this sample is uncertain. Both conserved end residues are part of each CDR3. The order of the fields is V gene, D gene, J gene, CDR3 DNA, CDR3 protein. The D gene is left open where the match is weak.

v_call: TRBV5-1
d_call: TRBD1
j_call: TRBJ2-5
cdr3_nt: TGCGCCAGCAGCTACTCTCAGGACAGGGGCCAAGAGACCCAGTACTTC
cdr3_aa: CASSYSQDRGQETQYF

v_call: TRBV5-1
d_call: -
j_call: TRBJ2-1
cdr3_nt: TGCGCCAGCAGCTCGATTCAAATAAGGAGGTGGGGAGACAATGAGCAGTTCTTC
cdr3_aa: CASSSIQIRRWGDNEQFF

v_call: TRBV4-3
d_call: TRBD1
j_call: TRBJ1-1
cdr3_nt: TGCGCCAGCAGCCTCGGACAGGGGGGAAACATGAACACTGAAGCTTTCTTT
cdr3_aa: CASSLGQGGNMNTEAFF

v_call: TRBV6-1
d_call: -
j_call: TRBJ2-2
cdr3_nt: TGTGCCAGCAGTGAGTACCAGGGCTTGACCGGGGAGCTGTTTTTT
cdr3_aa: CASSEYQGLTGELFF

v_call: TRBV3-1/TRBV3-2
d_call: TRBD1
j_call: TRBJ1-6
cdr3_nt: TGTGCCAGCAGCCCCCCGGACAGGGGGCATTCACCCCTCCACTTT
cdr3_aa: CASSPPDRGHSPLHF

v_call: TRBV5-1
d_call: TRBD2
j_call: TRBJ2-7
cdr3_nt: TGCGCCAGCAGCCTCGAGATTCCGGGGCCCTCGGCGGGGGGCGAGCAGTACTTC
cdr3_aa: CASSLEIPGPSAGGEQYF

v_call: TRBV6-2/TRBV6-3
d_call: TRBD2
j_call: TRBJ2-7
cdr3_nt: TGTGCCAGCAGTGACCCCCTTTCGGGGGGGCTTTACGAGCAGTACTTC
cdr3_aa: CASSDPLSGGLYEQYF

v_call: TRBV7-3
d_call: TRBD1
j_call: TRBJ1-1
cdr3_nt: TGTGCCAGCAGCTTAATCTCACAGGGGGGCCAGCGATCTGAAGCTTTCTTT
cdr3_aa: CASSLISQGGQRSEAFF

v_call: TRBV5-1
d_call: TRBD1
j_call: TRBJ2-1
cdr3_nt: TGCGCCAGCAGCCGGACAGGGTATGCCAATGAGCAGTTCTTC
cdr3_aa: CASSRTGYANEQFF

v_call: TRBV5-1
d_call: TRBD1
j_call: TRBJ1-4
cdr3_nt: TGCGCCAGCAGCCAGGGACAGACTAATGAAAAACTGTTTTTT
cdr3_aa: CASSQGQTNEKLFF

v_call: TRBV4-1
d_call: TRBD1
j_call: TRBJ1-2
cdr3_nt: TGCGCCAGCAGCCAAAAACAGGGGGCGGCTGGCTACACCTTC
cdr3_aa: CASSQKQGAAGYTF